This TCR beta chain came from a study of blood T cell repertoires in COVID-19. About the study: From T cells, B-cell-depleted T cells, or PBMCs came the material, which was cDNA or gDNA.

The CDR3 sequence is 14 residues long. V lost 4 bases and J lost 5; bases outside the gene matches: 4. From germline, CDR1 is ENHRY and CDR2 SYGVKD. Study processing details: Reference gene primer amplification yielded estimated nucleated cell counts. Sequencing used immunoSEQ multiplex PCR; TCRdb keeps in-frame clones, though not all of them. The V and J calls and clone size are taken from that table; D and trimming were inferred from the DNA. The sample has about 240,000 clones, 80% to 85% seen once. This chain connects TRBV10-3 to TRBJ1-4; TRBD1 aligns across 7 bases. The sample was peripheral blood. This receptor was identified in a woman aged 18-35 years with acute or convalescent COVID-19. CDR3 sequence reads: CAISGGQTNEKLFF. DNA for the CDR3: TGTGCCATCAGTGGGGGACAGACGAATGAAAAACTGTTTTTT.